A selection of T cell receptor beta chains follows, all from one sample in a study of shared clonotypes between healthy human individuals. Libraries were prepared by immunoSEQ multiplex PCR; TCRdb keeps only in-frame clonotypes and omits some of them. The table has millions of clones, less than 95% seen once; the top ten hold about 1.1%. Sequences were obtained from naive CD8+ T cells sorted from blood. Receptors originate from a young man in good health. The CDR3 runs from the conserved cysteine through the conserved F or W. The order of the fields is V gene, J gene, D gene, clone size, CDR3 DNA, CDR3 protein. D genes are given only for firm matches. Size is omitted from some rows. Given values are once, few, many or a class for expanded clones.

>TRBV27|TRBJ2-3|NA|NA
TGTGCCAGCTCCCTCCTGGCCACAATCACAGATACGCAGTATTTT
CASSLLATITDTQYF
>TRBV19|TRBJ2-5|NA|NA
TGTGCCAGTAGTGAGGTCCATCAAGAGACCCAGTACTTC
CASSEVHQETQYF
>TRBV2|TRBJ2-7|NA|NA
TGTGCCAGCACCAGGGAGGTCAGGAGGTACGAGCAGTACTTC
CASTREVRRYEQYF
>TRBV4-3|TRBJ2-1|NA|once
TGCGCCAGCAGCCAAGACCCATGGCAGGGGTACAATGAGCAGTTCTTC
CASSQDPWQGYNEQFF
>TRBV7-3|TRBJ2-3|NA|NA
TGTGCCAGCAGTATTAACGGGGAATCTACGCAGTATTTT
CASSINGESTQYF
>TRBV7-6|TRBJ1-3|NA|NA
TGTGCCAGCAGCTTAGTAGGGAACTCTGGAAACACCATATATTTT
CASSLVGNSGNTIYF
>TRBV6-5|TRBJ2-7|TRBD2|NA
TGTGCCAGCACTTTCCGGGGGGGCTACGAGCAGTACTTC
CASTFRGGYEQYF
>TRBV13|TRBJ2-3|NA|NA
TGTGCCAGCAGCTTAGGCGCTGATACGCAGTATTTT
CASSLGADTQYF
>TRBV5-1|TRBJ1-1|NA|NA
TGCGCCAGCAGCTTGGGTGGGGGCGCGGCTGAAGCTTTCTTT
CASSLGGGAAEAFF
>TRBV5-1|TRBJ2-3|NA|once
TGCGCCAGCAGCCCGCTGGCCGCCCCGACAGAGGCCGTTGAGTCTAGGCAGTATTTT
CASSPLAAPTEAVESRQYF
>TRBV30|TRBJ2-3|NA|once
TGTGCCTGGAGTGTCGGGACAGATACGCAGTATTTT
CAWSVGTDTQYF
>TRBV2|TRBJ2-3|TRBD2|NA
TGTGCCAGCAGTGAAGAAGGGACTAGCGGCATGGAAGATACGCAGTATTTT
CASSEEGTSGMEDTQYF
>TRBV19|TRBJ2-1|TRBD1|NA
TGTGCCAGTAGTTGGGACAGGGCGTCCGGGACTTACAATGAGCAGTTCTTC
CASSWDRASGTYNEQFF
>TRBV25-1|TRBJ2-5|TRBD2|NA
TGTGCCAGCAGTGAACTCCGGGAGGGCGGGGAGACCCAGTACTTC
CASSELREGGETQYF
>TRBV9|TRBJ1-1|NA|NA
TGTGCCAGCAGCGTTGGTGGGAGAACTGAAGCTTTCTTT
CASSVGGRTEAFF
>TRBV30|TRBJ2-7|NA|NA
TGTGCCTGGAGTCCCCATGGAGGGAGCTCCTACGAGCAGTACTTC
CAWSPHGGSSYEQYF
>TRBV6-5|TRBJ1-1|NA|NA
TGTGCCAGCATTGGGGGAGAAGCTTTCTTT
CASIGGEAFF
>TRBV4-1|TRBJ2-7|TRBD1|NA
TGCGCCAGCAGCCAGGACCCGGGACAGGGGCCCTACGAGCAGTACTTC
CASSQDPGQGPYEQYF
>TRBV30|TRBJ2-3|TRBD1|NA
TGTGCCTGGAATTGGGACAGCGTTTCTGGAGATACGCAGTATTTT
CAWNWDSVSGDTQYF
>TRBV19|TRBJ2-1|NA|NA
TGTGCCAGTAGTGCTAGCGTAGAGCAGTTCTTC
CASSASVEQFF
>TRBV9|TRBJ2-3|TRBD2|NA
TGTGCCAGCAGCGTGTCGGGGGGAGCAGATACGCAGTATTTT
CASSVSGGADTQYF
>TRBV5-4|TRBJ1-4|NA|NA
TGTGCCAGCAGCTTGGAGACAACGGGTGAAAAACTGTTTTTT
CASSLETTGEKLFF
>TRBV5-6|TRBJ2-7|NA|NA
TGTGCCAGCAGCTTATCGGTCTACGAGCAGTACTTC
CASSLSVYEQYF
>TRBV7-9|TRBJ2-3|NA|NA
TGTGCCAGCAGCTTTCCGACGGTAGTAGATACGCAGTATTTT
CASSFPTVVDTQYF
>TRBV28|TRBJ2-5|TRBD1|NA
TGTGCCAGCAGTCCCTCACAGACAGGGTACCAAGAGACCCAGTACTTC
CASSPSQTGYQETQYF
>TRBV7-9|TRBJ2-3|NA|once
TGTGCCAGCAGCTTAGGGGGAGCAGATACGCAGTATTTT
CASSLGGADTQYF
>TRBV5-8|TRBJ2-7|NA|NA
TGTGCCAGCAGCTTGGTGGGCAGCACCCCTTCCTACGAGCAGTACTTC
CASSLVGSTPSYEQYF
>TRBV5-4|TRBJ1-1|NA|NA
TGTGCCAGCAGAACAGGGTTGAACACTGAAGCTTTCTTT
CASRTGLNTEAFF
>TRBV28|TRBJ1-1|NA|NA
TGTGCCAGCAGGGGGTGGGGGATGAACACTGAAGCTTTCTTT
CASRGWGMNTEAFF
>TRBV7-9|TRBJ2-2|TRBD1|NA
TGTGCCAGCAGCTTAACCTCCGGGACAGGTCGGACCGGGGAGCTGTTTTTT
CASSLTSGTGRTGELFF
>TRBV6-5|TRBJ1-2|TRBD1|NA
TGTGCCAGCAGTTACGGCAGGGGGCTCGGCTACACCTTC
CASSYGRGLGYTF
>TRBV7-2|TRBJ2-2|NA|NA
TGTGCCAGCAGCCCTTCGGGTCCGAACACCGGGGAGCTGTTTTTT
CASSPSGPNTGELFF
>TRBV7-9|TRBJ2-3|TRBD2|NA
TGTGCCAGCAGCCCTAGCGGGGAGGGAGATACGCAGTATTTT
CASSPSGEGDTQYF
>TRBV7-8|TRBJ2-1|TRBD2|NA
TGTGCCAGCAGCTCAAGCGGGAGTAAAAATGAGCAGTTCTTC
CASSSSGSKNEQFF
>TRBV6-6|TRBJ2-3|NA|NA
TGTGCCAGCAGTTTATGGACTACTGGGGGCACAGATACGCAGTATTTT
CASSLWTTGGTDTQYF
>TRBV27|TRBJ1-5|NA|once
TGTGCCAGTCAAGAGGGGGTAAATAGCAATCAGCCCCAGCATTTT
CASQEGVNSNQPQHF
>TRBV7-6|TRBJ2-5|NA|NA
TGTGCCAGCAGCTTGTTAGCGTATAACCAAGAGACCCAGTACTTC
CASSLLAYNQETQYF
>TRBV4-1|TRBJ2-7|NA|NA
TGCGCCAGCAGCCAGAACAGGGCCTACGAGCAGTACTTC
CASSQNRAYEQYF
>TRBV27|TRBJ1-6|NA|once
TGTGCCAGCAGTTTAAGGCAGGGGAGCTCCTATAATTCACCCCTCCACTTT
CASSLRQGSSYNSPLHF
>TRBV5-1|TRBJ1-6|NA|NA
TGCGCCAGCAGCCTACGGGGCAGGAGCGTCAATAATTCACCCCTCCACTTT
CASSLRGRSVNNSPLHF